This T cell receptor beta chain was recovered during a study of blood T cell repertoires in COVID-19. Study information: In each case, the material was cDNA or gDNA derived from T cells, B-cell-depleted T cells, or PBMCs.

TCRdb's table, derived via immunoSEQ multiplex PCR, lists solely in-frame clones and lacks some. The sample carries about 100,000 clones, approximately 86% recorded once. The CDR3 runs to 17 residues. Germline lookup yields CDR1 MGHRA and CDR2 YSYEKL. V gave up 2 bases and J gave up 0 bases; unmatched junction bases: 6. The source is a man aged 80 or over with acute or convalescent COVID-19. The sequenced material came from peripheral blood. The chain couples TRBV4-1 to TRBJ2-1, with TRBD2 matching 8 bases. The CDR3 sequence: CASSQFSSGSSYNEQFF. Written as DNA, the CDR3 is TGCGCCAGCAGCCAATTTTCGAGCGGGAGCTCCTACAATGAGCAGTTCTTC.